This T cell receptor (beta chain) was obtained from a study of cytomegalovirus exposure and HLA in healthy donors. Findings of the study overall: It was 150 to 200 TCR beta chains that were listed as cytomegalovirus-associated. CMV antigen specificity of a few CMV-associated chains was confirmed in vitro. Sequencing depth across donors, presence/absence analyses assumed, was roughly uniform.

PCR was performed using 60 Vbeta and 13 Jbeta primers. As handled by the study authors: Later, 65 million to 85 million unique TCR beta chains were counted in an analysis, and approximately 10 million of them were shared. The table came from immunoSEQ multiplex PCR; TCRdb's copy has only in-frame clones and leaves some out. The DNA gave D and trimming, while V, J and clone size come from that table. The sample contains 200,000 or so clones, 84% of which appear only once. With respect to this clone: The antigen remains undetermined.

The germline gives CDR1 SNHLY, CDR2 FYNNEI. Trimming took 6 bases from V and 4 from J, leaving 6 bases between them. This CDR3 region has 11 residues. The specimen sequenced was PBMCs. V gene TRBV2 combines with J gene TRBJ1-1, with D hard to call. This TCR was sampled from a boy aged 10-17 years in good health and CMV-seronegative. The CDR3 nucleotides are TGTGCCAGCAGGGGCGCCACTGAAGCTTTCTTT. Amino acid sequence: CASRGATEAFF.